Below, 4 T cell receptor beta chains from the same sample are listed, as sequenced in a study of cytomegalovirus exposure and HLA in healthy donors. Vbeta (60) and Jbeta (13) primers were used in the PCR. Here immunoSEQ multiplex PCR was the method, and the copy in TCRdb shows in-frame clones only, minus some. Among roughly 250,000 clones listed, about 83% were seen once. What was sequenced was PBMCs. Every receptor here comes from a woman between 40 and 55 years old in good health and CMV-seropositive.

The rearrangement joins TRBV19 to TRBJ1-5; the D is unclear. The germline V and J ends were trimmed by 2 bases and 5 bases, with 7 bases remaining between them. The CDR3 is 13 residues long. In germline, CDR1 is LNHDA, CDR2 SQIVND (reference sequence). CDR3 in DNA: TGTGCCAGTAGTATAAACGGGGATCAGCCCCAGCATTTT. It is translated as CASSINGDQPQHF.

This chain uses TRBV5-4 with TRBJ2-3; 9 bases are shared with TRBD1. With 4 bases clipped from V and 0 bases from J, the junction kept 9 bases outside the gene matches. The length of the CDR3 is 17 residues. The germline gives CDR1 SGHNT, CDR2 YYREEE (reference sequence). The CDR3 region is CASSLTGTGISTDTQYF. The CDR3 nucleotides read TGTGCCAGCAGCCTTACCGGGACAGGGATTAGCACAGATACGCAGTATTTT.

The count of this clone is one. The CDR3 region is CATSRGTYEQYF. The CDR3 DNA sequence: TGTGCCACAAGTAGGGGTACCTACGAGCAGTACTTC. V usage is TRBV6-5 and J usage is TRBJ2-7, with a tentative D call TRBD1 (5 bases). V lost 10 bases and J lost 2, with 12 bases in between. CDR1 and CDR2 from the germline V gene are MNHEY and SVGAGI. The CDR3 runs 12 residues.

The CDR3 DNA reads as TGCGCCAGCAGCCAGGTTGGCAGGGAGGAGGGCGGGGAAAAACTGTTTTTT. Translating gives CASSQVGREEGGEKLFF. This chain joins TRBV4-1 and TRBJ1-4, with D maybe TRBD1 (5 bases). V dropped 3 bases and J dropped 8 bases, with 22 bases sitting between them. CDR3 length equals 17 residues. Looked up from germline, CDR1 is MGHRA and CDR2 is YSYEKL.